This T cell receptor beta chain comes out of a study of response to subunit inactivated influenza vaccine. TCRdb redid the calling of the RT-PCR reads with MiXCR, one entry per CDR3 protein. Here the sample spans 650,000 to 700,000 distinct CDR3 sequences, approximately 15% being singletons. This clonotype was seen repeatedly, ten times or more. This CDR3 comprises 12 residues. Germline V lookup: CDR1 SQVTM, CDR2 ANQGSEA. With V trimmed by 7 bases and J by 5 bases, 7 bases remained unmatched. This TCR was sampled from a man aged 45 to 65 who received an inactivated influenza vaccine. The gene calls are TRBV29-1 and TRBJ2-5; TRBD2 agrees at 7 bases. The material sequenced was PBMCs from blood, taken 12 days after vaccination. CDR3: CSDKTSSETQYF. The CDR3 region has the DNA TGCAGCGATAAGACTAGCTCGGAGACCCAGTACTTC. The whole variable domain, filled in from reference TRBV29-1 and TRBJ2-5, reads SAVISQKPSRDICQRGTSLTIQCQVDSQVTMMFWYRQQPGQSLTLIATANQGSEATYESGFVIDKFPISRPNLTFSTLTVSNMSPEDSSIYLCSDKTSSETQYFGPGTRLLVL.